This TCR beta chain was sequenced for a study of cytomegalovirus exposure and HLA in healthy donors. Study outcomes and limitations: After further analysis at a later stage, roughly 16,000 TCR beta sequences were associated with HLA alleles at 0.05 false discovery rate.

Primers included in the PCR were 60 Vbeta and 13 Jbeta primers. As handled by the study authors: Among the unique TCR beta chains that a later analysis counted, 70 million to 85 million in all, around 11 million were shared. Some clones are missing from TCRdb's copy, which holds only in-frame ones; the method was immunoSEQ multiplex PCR. V and J calls and clone size are copied from that table; D and trimming were computed from the DNA. Here the sample table reports 100,000 to 150,000 clones. A word on this clone: Its antigen is still unknown.

Donors in the study were healthy people who gave bone marrow. CDR3 length equals 17 residues. With V trimmed by 4 bases and J by 0 bases, 6 bases remained unmatched. Per germline, CDR1 LNHDA and CDR2 SQIVND (reference sequence). The material sequenced was PBMCs. The chain employs TRBV19 and TRBJ2-6; 7 nucleotides line up with TRBD1. The sequence derives from a woman between 40 and 55 years old in good health and CMV-seropositive. CDR3 nucleotide sequence: TGTGCCAGTAGTACCGAGACAGGGACCTCTGGGGCCAACGTCCTGACTTTC. Protein sequence: CASSTETGTSGANVLTF.